The 27 T cell receptor beta chains presented below share a single source sample, sequenced in a study of blood T cell repertoires in COVID-19. Assay: immunoSEQ multiplex PCR; the TCRdb copy retains only in-frame clones and omits some. The sample lists fewer than 650,000 clones, less than 90% seen once, with about 8% in the top ten. The source material was peripheral blood. The receptors derive from a woman between 45 and 65 years old with COVID-19, enrolled during active disease.

The V call is TRBV12-3 or TRBV12-4, the J call TRBJ1-1, with D perhaps TRBD1 (5 bases). With 10 bases removed from V and 4 bases from J, the gap between germline ends came to 16 bases. The CDR3 runs 13 residues. CDR3 protein: CATETLGVTEAFF. CDR3 coding DNA: TGTGCCACCGAAACCTTAGGGGTCACTGAAGCTTTCTTT.

V usage is TRBV9 and J usage is TRBJ2-1, with 11 nucleotides matching TRBD2. V was pared by 3 bases and J by 9 bases, with 11 bases of the junction left unmatched. The CDR3 is made up of 16 amino acids. The germline V gene has CDR1 SGDLS and CDR2 YYNGEE. The CDR3 reads CASSAPLVAGGREQFF. CDR3 sequence (DNA): TGTGCCAGCAGCGCCCCCCTCGTAGCGGGGGGGCGTGAGCAGTTCTTC.

This sequence joins TRBV6-5 and TRBJ2-7; D possibly corresponds to TRBD1 (5 bases). Germline V gene lookup returns CDR1 MNHEY and CDR2 SVGAGI. This CDR3 has 13 residues. The ends were cut back, 9 bases at V and 6 bases at J, with 18 bases in the middle. CDR3 nucleotides: TGTGCCAGTAGGGGCGTAGGGGCCGCCGAGCAGTACTTC. Translating it yields CASRGVGAAEQYF.

The chain couples TRBV28 to TRBJ2-5, with TRBD2 as a possible D gene (6 bases). The CDR3 runs to 16 residues. The germline V and J ends were trimmed by 4 bases and 5 bases, with 20 bases remaining between them. Per the germline V gene, CDR1 is MDHEN and CDR2 is SYDVKM. DNA of the CDR3: TGTGCCAGCAGTTCGAACGGACTAACTGATTCGGAGACCCAGTACTTC. Translation: CASSSNGLTDSETQYF.

This chain connects TRBV5-4 to TRBJ1-1, with no clear D. The CDR3 totals 13 residues. V lost 4 bases and J lost 4, with 11 bases in between. The germline V gene encodes CDR1 SGHNT and CDR2 YYREEE (reference sequence). The CDR3 spells CASSPTRGTEAFF. CDR3 DNA: TGTGCCAGCAGCCCGACTCGGGGCACTGAAGCTTTCTTT.

This clone was picked up one time. This chain uses TRBV5-6 with TRBJ1-1; D not resolved. The CDR3 runs 13 residues. The V end lost 0 bases, the J end lost 7 bases, and 10 bases lay between the germline ends. In germline, CDR1 is SGHDT, CDR2 YYEEEE. The CDR3, as DNA: TGTGCCAGCAGCTTGGTGGGTGGAGGTGAAGCTTTCTTT. This encodes CASSLVGGGEAFF.

The chain is built from TRBV5-1 and TRBJ1-1; D call uncertain. The CDR3 totals 13 residues. Per germline, CDR1 SGHRS and CDR2 YFSETQ. V was trimmed by 7 bases and J by 0 bases, leaving 10 bases between them. The CDR3 DNA is TGCGCCAGCGCCCCGGGGATGAACACTGAAGCTTTCTTT. Protein sequence: CASAPGMNTEAFF. The variable domain in full, completed from reference TRBV5-1 and TRBJ1-1, reads KAGVTQTPRYLIKTRGQQVTLSCSPISGHRSVSWYQQTPGQGLQFLFEYFSETQRNKGNFPGRFSGRQFSNSRSEMNVSTLELGDSALYLCASAPGMNTEAFFGQGTRLTVV.

The J gene is TRBJ2-7, the V gene TRBV6-1; TRBD2 aligns across 9 bases. The CDR3 length is 15 residues. V shed 2 bases and J 2 bases; nucleotides not matched to a gene: 4. In germline, CDR1 is MNHNS, CDR2 SASEGT. CDR3 nucleotide sequence: TGTGCCAGCAGTGAATTCGCGGGGGGGCCCTACGAGCAGTACTTC. Translation gives CASSEFAGGPYEQYF.

The J gene is TRBJ1-5, the V gene TRBV30, with 8 bases that match TRBD1. V shed 2 bases, J shed 4 bases, and the junction held 7 bases outside the gene matches. Germline CDR1 reads GTSNPN; CDR2 reads SVGIG (reference sequence). CDR3 length: 15 amino acids. This chain's CDR3 is CAWSLTGGTNQPQHF. The CDR3 DNA reads TGTGCCTGGAGTCTTACAGGGGGAACGAATCAGCCCCAGCATTTT. The full variable domain, in which reference TRBV30 and TRBJ1-5 provide the parts outside the CDR3, is SQTIHQWPATLVQPVGSPLSLECTVEGTSNPNLYWYRQAAGRGLQLLFYSVGIGQISSEVPQNLSASRPQDRQFILSSKKLLLSDSGFYLCAWSLTGGTNQPQHFGDGTRLSIL.

This rearrangement joins TRBV28 to TRBJ1-2; TRBD1 aligns across 7 bases. The germline gives CDR1 MDHEN, CDR2 SYDVKM. V shed 6 bases, J shed 8 bases, and the junction held 15 bases outside the gene matches. The CDR3 has 15 amino acids. DNA of the CDR3: TGTGCCAGCAGCCCTCCTAGGACAGGCCCTATGGGCTACACCTTC. It encodes CASSPPRTGPMGYTF.

CDR3 coding DNA: TGTGCCAGCAGTTTAGCCCCCAGGGTACCCCTCCACTTT. Translation: CASSLAPRVPLHF. This chain connects TRBV12-3 or TRBV12-4 to TRBJ1-6; maybe TRBD1 (5 bases). Trimming shortened V by 0 bases and J by 12 bases, and 9 bases separated the two germline ends. CDR3 length: 13 amino acids.

The rearrangement uses TRBV19 and TRBJ1-1; unclear D gene. With 7 bases removed from V and 6 bases from J, the gap between germline ends came to 12 bases. The CDR3 is 12 residues long. The germline gives CDR1 LNHDA, CDR2 SQIVND (reference sequence). CDR3 in amino acids: CASKFRGSEAFF. As DNA, the CDR3 is TGTGCCAGTAAGTTTCGGGGATCTGAAGCTTTCTTT.

Only one count was recorded for this clone. The chain combines TRBV2 with TRBJ2-7; D unresolved. There are 11 residues in the CDR3. Per germline, CDR1 SNHLY and CDR2 FYNNEI. V was clipped by 4 bases and J by 6 bases, with 7 bases between them. The CDR3 region is CASSASSEQYF. CDR3 DNA sequence: TGTGCCAGCAGTGCTTCTAGCGAGCAGTACTTC.

The chain is built from TRBV28 and TRBJ1-3, with a possible D match to TRBD1 (5 bases). Germline values: CDR1 MDHEN, CDR2 SYDVKM. Trimming took 3 bases from V and 3 from J, leaving 18 bases between them. This CDR3 contains 17 residues. The CDR3 region is CASSFLSGGIIGNTIYF. CDR3 nucleotide sequence: TGTGCCAGCAGTTTCCTTTCGGGGGGTATAATTGGAAACACCATATATTTT.

The chain recombines TRBV2 with TRBJ2-2; weak D call: TRBD2 (6 bases). The CDR3 extends over 15 amino acids. Germline CDR1 and CDR2: SNHLY and FYNNEI. The V end was cut by 4 bases, the J end by 5 bases, with 14 bases between. The CDR3 reads CASSVQRAGTGELFF. The CDR3 DNA is TGTGCCAGCAGTGTCCAACGGGCGGGGACCGGGGAGCTGTTTTTT.

V and J are TRBV29-1 and TRBJ2-3; 7 nucleotides align to TRBD2. V was pared by 4 bases and J by 6 bases, with 7 bases of the junction left unmatched. The CDR3 is made up of 13 amino acids. In germline, CDR1 is SQVTM, CDR2 ANQGSEA. This CDR3 is CSVVEAGTDTQYF. CDR3 nucleotide sequence: TGCAGCGTTGTAGAAGCGGGGACCGATACGCAGTATTTT.

The chain carries TRBV14 and TRBJ1-1; D perhaps matches TRBD1 (5 bases). Germline assignment: CDR1 SGHDN and CDR2 FVKESK. This CDR3 is built from 14 residues. Deletions cut 10 bases from V and 11 bases from J, with 26 bases between. The CDR3 is CATALADFLTEAFF. In DNA, the CDR3 is TGTGCCACCGCACTCGCCGATTTTTTGACAGAGGCTTTCTTT.

This chain joins TRBV11-2 and TRBJ1-5; D is unclear. Per the germline V gene, CDR1 is SGHAT and CDR2 is FQNNGV. CDR3 size: 14 residues. With 0 bases removed from V and 3 bases from J, the gap between germline ends came to 6 bases. The CDR3 DNA is TGTGCCAGCAGCTTAGAAGAGTCCAATCAGCCCCAGCATTTT. The encoded protein is CASSLEESNQPQHF. The full variable domain, with the rest looked up from reference TRBV11-2 and TRBJ1-5, is EAGVAQSPRYKIIEKRQSVAFWCNPISGHATLYWYQQILGQGPKLLIQFQNNGVVDDSQLPKDRFSAERLKGVDSTLKIQPAKLEDSAVYLCASSLEESNQPQHFGDGTRLSIL.

This clone has just a few counts. V gene TRBV18 combines with J gene TRBJ1-1; no clear D gene. The germline V gene encodes CDR1 KGHSH and CDR2 LQKENI. Trimming took off 3 bases at V and 1 base at J, with 6 bases between the two ends. The CDR3 sequence is 13 residues long. DNA for the CDR3: TGTGCCAGCTCACCCACACGGAACACTGAAGCTTTCTTT. Encoded protein: CASSPTRNTEAFF.

V usage is TRBV9 and J usage is TRBJ2-7, with a tentative D call TRBD2 (5 bases). V dropped 3 bases and J dropped 6 bases, with 19 bases sitting between them. Germline V gene data show CDR1 as SGDLS and CDR2 as YYNGEE. CDR3 length: 15 residues. The CDR3: CASSAEGGGRIEQYF. CDR3 DNA sequence: TGTGCCAGCAGCGCAGAGGGCGGCGGGCGCATCGAGCAGTACTTC.

This chain uses TRBV5-6 with TRBJ2-7, with 7 bases identical to TRBD1. Germline V CDR1 and CDR2: SGHDT, YYEEEE. This CDR3 is 14 amino acids long. The V and J ends lost 4 bases and 3 bases, in that order; junction bases with no gene match: 7. The CDR3 bases are TGTGCCAGCAGCACCGGGACAGCCGTCTACGAGCAGTACTTC. This translates into CASSTGTAVYEQYF.

This chain uses TRBV7-9 with TRBJ1-1; unclear D gene. V was trimmed by 5 bases and J by 0 bases, leaving 7 bases between them. Germline V gene data show CDR1 as SEHNR and CDR2 as FQNEAQ (reference sequence). There are 13 residues in the CDR3. CDR3 nucleotide sequence: TGTGCCAGCAGCCCTGGCTTGAACACTGAAGCTTTCTTT. Translation gives CASSPGLNTEAFF. Filled out from reference TRBV7-9 and TRBJ1-1, the complete variable domain reads DTGVSQNPRHKITKRGQNVTFRCDPISEHNRLYWYRQTLGQGPEFLTYFQNEAQLEKSRLLSDRFSAERPKGSFSTLEIQRTEQGDSAMYLCASSPGLNTEAFFGQGTRLTVV.

V and J are TRBV7-3 and TRBJ2-5; 8 bases are a match to TRBD1. V lost 4 bases to trimming and J lost 4 bases; unmatched junction nucleotides: 8. The CDR3 totals 15 residues. In germline, CDR1 is SGHTA, CDR2 FQGTGA. CDR3 loop: CASSYTGQGGETQYF. The CDR3, as DNA: TGTGCCAGCAGCTACACCGGACAGGGAGGAGAGACCCAGTACTTC.

This clone has only one observation. The chain links TRBV24-1 to TRBJ2-3; a possible D gene is TRBD2 (5 bases). Trimming cost V 2 bases and J 5 bases, with 10 bases left between them. CDR3 size: 14 residues. Germline CDR1 is KGHDR and CDR2 is SFDVKD. CDR3 region: CATSDWAEVDTQYF. CDR3 sequence (DNA): TGTGCCACCAGTGATTGGGCGGAGGTAGATACGCAGTATTTT.

Concerning this clone: In the same sample, other DNA sequences code for this CDR3. The chain couples TRBV29-1 to TRBJ1-2, with 7 bases that match TRBD1. CDR3 length equals 11 residues. Losses at the gene ends were 3 bases for V and 6 bases for J; bases not matched to a gene: 1. CDR1 is SQVTM, CDR2 ANQGSEA, per germline. The CDR3 DNA follows: TGCAGCGTTGATACAGGGGATGGCTACACCTTC. It translates to CSVDTGDGYTF.

The rearrangement joins TRBV19 to TRBJ2-1; a weak D match, TRBD1 (5 bases). CDR1 is LNHDA and CDR2 is SQIVND in the germline V gene (reference sequence). Trimming took off 6 bases at V and 2 bases at J, with 8 bases between the two ends. This CDR3 has 13 amino acids. The CDR3 DNA follows: TGTGCCAGTAGAAAGGGGACCTACAATGAGCAGTTCTTC. It encodes CASRKGTYNEQFF.

The chain links TRBV6-6 to TRBJ2-7; D is undetermined. Germline V gives CDR1 MNHNY, CDR2 SVGAGI (reference sequence). Trimming took off 2 bases at V and 0 bases at J, with 5 bases between the two ends. CDR3 length: 13 residues. The CDR3 spells CASSYESSYEQYF. In DNA, the CDR3 is TGTGCCAGCAGTTACGAGAGCTCCTACGAGCAGTACTTC.